A selection of T cell receptor beta chains follows, all from one sample in a study of regulatory T cells in long-lasting Graves disease. TCRdb reanalysed the multiplex PCR reads using MiXCR and keeps one entry per CDR3 protein. The data hold about 200,000 distinct CDR3 sequences, with approximately 20% observed a single time. Source: peripheral blood mononuclear cells (PBMCs), taken at new diagnosis, from a patient treated with antithyroid drugs. The receptor source for this set is a female donor with Graves disease. The conserved cysteine and the conserved F or W are not part of the CDR3 here. D genes are given only for firm matches.

>TRBV28|TRBD1|TRBJ1-6
ASRPGQPNSPLH
>TRBV5-1|NA|TRBJ2-5
ASSLPPMVETQY
>TRBV6-1|TRBD1|TRBJ1-5
ASSLGQGRNQPQH
>TRBV4-3|TRBD1|TRBJ1-3
ASSQRTGVGNTIY
>TRBV29-1|TRBD2|TRBJ2-1
SVKGLAGVAYNEQF
>TRBV18|NA|TRBJ2-1
ASSPGPNYNEQF
>TRBV4-1|NA|TRBJ1-1
ASSQIRDTVEAF
>TRBV30|NA|TRBJ1-3
AWSGGSQDTIY
>TRBV5-4|TRBD2|TRBJ2-7
ASSSRGVGEQY
>TRBV20-1|NA|TRBJ2-2
SARWGSSGTGELF
>TRBV11-2|TRBD1|TRBJ2-7
ASSIQQGSSYEQY
>TRBV25-1|TRBD2|TRBJ2-7
ASSDHGLAGPNYEQY
>TRBV4-1|TRBD1|TRBJ2-7
ASSQDRGLSSYEQY
>TRBV7-8|NA|TRBJ1-1
ASSPRGRVGATEAF
>TRBV11-2|TRBD2|TRBJ2-1
ATSRLAGGNEQF
>TRBV10-2|NA|TRBJ1-5
ATGDRRSGNQPQH
>TRBV7-2|NA|TRBJ2-1
ASSLAQRSNEQF
>TRBV2|TRBD2|TRBJ2-7
ASSGTSGKYEQY
>TRBV6-1|TRBD2|TRBJ2-3
ASRRTSGDTQY
>TRBV6-9|TRBD2|TRBJ2-7
ASSSLFELWSRASGTYEQY
>TRBV6-2/TRBV6-3|TRBD2|TRBJ2-7
ASTTGTSGYEQY
>TRBV7-9|TRBD1|TRBJ1-2
ASSLALEGANGGYT
>TRBV6-2/TRBV6-3|NA|TRBJ2-1
ASTMEGSYNEQF
>TRBV6-1|TRBD1|TRBJ1-1
ASSELDRGHTEAF
>TRBV29-1|NA|TRBJ2-1
SVEGNLGREQF
>TRBV9|TRBD2|TRBJ2-3
ASSPPRAGVDTQY
>TRBV7-2|NA|TRBJ2-3
ASSGQAGADTQY
>TRBV2|NA|TRBJ1-1
ASTSGRDTEAF
>TRBV7-2|TRBD1|TRBJ1-2
ASSLSGQGNYGYT